The present T cell receptor beta chain was sequenced within a study of blood T cell repertoires in COVID-19. Germline assignment: CDR1 SGDLS and CDR2 YYNGEE. V lost 0 bases to trimming and J lost 2 bases, with 12 bases between them. This CDR3 spans 15 amino acids. In the authors' workflow: Estimation of nucleated cell counts relied on the amplification of reference gene primers. Profiled with immunoSEQ multiplex PCR; TCRdb holds only in-frame clones, not every one. D and trimming were read from the DNA, whereas the V and J calls and clone size are those reported in that table. The sample holds 150,000 or so clones, roughly 82% seen once.

This chain links TRBV9 with TRBJ2-7; D remains ambiguous. The origin of this receptor is a woman between 65 and 79 years old with acute or convalescent COVID-19. What was sequenced was peripheral blood. The DNA for the CDR3 is TGTGCCAGCAGCGTAGCTGAAGACATTACCTACGAGCAGTACTTC. Translated, it gives CASSVAEDITYEQYF.